Each of the 14 T cell receptor beta chains below was sequenced from the same sample in a study of T cells after yellow fever vaccination. One entry per CDR3 protein, called by TCRdb with MiXCR from the 5' RACE reads. The repertoire holds about 260,000 distinct CDR3 sequences, with 10% to 15% as singletons. This specimen was CD4+ T cells sorted from PBMCs, taken 45 days after the yellow fever booster vaccination. Receptors were obtained from a man under 40 who received the YFV17D yellow fever vaccine.

This clonotype came up a few times. This rearrangement joins TRBV6-1 to TRBJ1-1; D might be TRBD1 (5 bases). The V and J ends lost 7 bases and 3 bases respectively, with 15 bases between them. Germline V lookup: CDR1 MNHNS, CDR2 SASEGT. The CDR3 spans 14 residues. CDR3 in amino acids: CASIAGGGDTEAFF. CDR3 nucleotide sequence: TGTGCCAGCATAGCTGGCGGGGGTGACACTGAAGCTTTCTTT.

V usage is TRBV7-9 and J usage is TRBJ2-1; 9 nucleotides match TRBD1. Per the germline V gene, CDR1 is SEHNR and CDR2 is FQNEAQ (reference sequence). CDR3 length: 15 amino acids. Germline trimming cut 8 bases from V and 4 bases from J; bases unmatched to any gene: 9. In nucleotides, the CDR3 is TGTGCCAGCGGAGGGGGGGACAGGGTTTACAATGAGCAGTTCTTC. Residues: CASGGGDRVYNEQFF.

This clonotype has only a few counts. The J gene is TRBJ2-1, the V gene TRBV5-4, with D possibly TRBD2 on 5 matching bases. Germline V CDR1 and CDR2: SGHNT, YYREEE (reference sequence). V lost 0 bases to trimming and J lost 6 bases, with 16 bases between them. This CDR3 region has 16 residues. The CDR3, as DNA: TGTGCCAGCAGCTTGGTTGCGGCTAGTGGAGGCAATGAGCAGTTCTTC. Protein product: CASSLVAASGGNEQFF.

The chain recombines TRBV5-1 with TRBJ2-5; 7 bases agree with TRBD1. The CDR3 length is 17 residues. CDR1 SGHRS and CDR2 YFSETQ come from the germline V gene. V lost 6 bases to trimming and J lost 1 base; unmatched junction nucleotides: 15. CDR3 in amino acids: CASKTTGTPLGQETQYF. The CDR3 bases are TGCGCCAGCAAAACGACAGGGACCCCTCTTGGCCAAGAGACCCAGTACTTC.

This clonotype was counted between two and nine times. The V and J genes are TRBV11-1 and TRBJ2-3; D may be TRBD2 (7 bases). The V gene's germline CDR1 is SGHAT and CDR2 FQDESV (reference sequence). This CDR3 has 16 residues. The V end lost 3 bases, the J end lost 1 base, and 14 bases lay between the germline ends. The CDR3 loop is CASSFLIGGRTDTQYF. In DNA, the CDR3 is TGTGCCAGCAGCTTCCTAATCGGGGGGCGCACAGATACGCAGTATTTT.

This clonotype appeared a few times. The V call is TRBV5-1, the J call TRBJ2-3; 7 bases agree with TRBD1. Looked up from germline, CDR1 is SGHRS and CDR2 is YFSETQ. This CDR3 comprises 15 residues. V gave up 5 bases and J gave up 4 bases; unmatched junction bases: 10. This CDR3 reads CASRDSHRGPDTQYF. As DNA, the CDR3 is TGCGCCAGCAGAGACTCCCACAGGGGCCCAGATACGCAGTATTTT.

The table lists this clonotype with many counts. V is TRBV7-9 and J is TRBJ2-1; no firm D call. This CDR3 is 15 amino acids long. V was trimmed by 5 bases and J by 0 bases, leaving 11 bases between them. Germline loops: CDR1 SEHNR, CDR2 FQNEAQ (reference sequence). The CDR3 region is CASSTDFYSYNEQFF. In DNA form, the CDR3 reads TGTGCCAGCAGCACAGACTTTTACTCCTACAATGAGCAGTTCTTC.

The chain combines TRBV20-1 with TRBJ2-3; TRBD1 aligns across 7 bases. The CDR3 covers 16 residues. V dropped 0 bases and J dropped 2; count of bases not matched to a gene: 8. Germline V lookup: CDR1 DFQATT, CDR2 SNEGSKA (reference sequence). CDR3 loop: CSARERQGIITDTQYF. The CDR3 DNA sequence: TGCAGTGCTAGAGAAAGACAGGGTATAATCACAGATACGCAGTATTTT.

There are a few counts of this clonotype. This chain links TRBV3-1 with TRBJ2-5; 11 positions match TRBD2. Looked up from germline, CDR1 is LGHDT and CDR2 is YNNKEL (reference sequence). J gave up 2 bases and V 0 bases, and 8 bases lay outside the gene matches. The CDR3 loop spans 18 amino acids. CDR3 coding DNA: TGTGCCAGCAGCCAAGAAGGGGGACTAGCGGCAAGACAAGAGACCCAGTACTTC. Its translation is CASSQEGGLAARQETQYF.

The CDR3 DNA reads as TGTGCCAGCAGCTTAGACCCAGAGACCCAGTACTTC. It specifies CASSLDPETQYF. V gene TRBV11-1 combines with J gene TRBJ2-5; D uncertain. Trimming shortened V by 1 base and J by 4 bases, and 4 bases separated the two germline ends. The germline gives CDR1 SGHAT, CDR2 FQDESV (reference sequence). CDR3 size: 12 residues.

This clonotype appeared a few times. The V gene is TRBV5-6, the J gene TRBJ2-1, with D possibly matching TRBD2 (5 bases). Germline values: CDR1 SGHDT, CDR2 YYEEEE. CDR3 length equals 12 residues. V shed 4 bases and J shed 14 bases, with 16 bases lying between them. Here the CDR3 DNA reads TGTGCCAGCAGCGGGTTGACATATAGCGAGTTCTTC. It codes for CASSGLTYSEFF.

The chain combines TRBV3-1 with TRBJ1-3, with 10 nucleotides matching TRBD1. The V gene end was trimmed by 4 bases and the J gene end by 7 bases; junction bases not matched to a gene: 4. Germline CDR1 LGHDT, CDR2 YNNKEL (reference sequence). CDR3 size: 14 residues. The CDR3 loop is CASSPRDRGNTIYF. The CDR3 nucleotides are TGTGCCAGCAGCCCACGGGACAGGGGTAACACCATATATTTT.

CDR3 nucleotide sequence: TGTGCCAGCAGCCCACGAAGCGCGACTAGCGGGAGTTTTAGATATGAGCAGTTCTTC. Protein sequence: CASSPRSATSGSFRYEQFF. The V gene is TRBV11-2, the J gene TRBJ2-1, with 12 bases identical to TRBD2. CDR3 length: 19 residues. CDR1 SGHAT and CDR2 FQNNGV come from the germline V gene. Germline trimming cut 5 bases from V and 8 bases from J; bases unmatched to any gene: 19.

The J gene is TRBJ1-2, the V gene TRBV6-5, with 7 bases lining up with TRBD1. The CDR3 covers 12 residues. The germline V gene encodes CDR1 MNHEY and CDR2 SVGAGI. With V trimmed by 9 bases and J by 4 bases, 5 bases remained unmatched. The CDR3 region has the DNA TGTGCCAGTTACCGACAGGGCTATGGCTACACCTTC. This translates into CASYRQGYGYTF.